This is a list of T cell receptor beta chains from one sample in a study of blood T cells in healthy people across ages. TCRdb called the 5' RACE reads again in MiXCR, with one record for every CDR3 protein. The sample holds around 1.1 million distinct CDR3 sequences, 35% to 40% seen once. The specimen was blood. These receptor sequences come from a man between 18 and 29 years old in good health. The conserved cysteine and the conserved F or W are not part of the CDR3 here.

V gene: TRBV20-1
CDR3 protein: SASSLRLTSTSYEQY

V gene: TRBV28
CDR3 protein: ASSLEVRNSDTQY

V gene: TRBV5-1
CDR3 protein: ASSVMVSGYNEQF

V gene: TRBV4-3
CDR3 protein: ASSQGRVKEQF

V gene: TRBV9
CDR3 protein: ANSVEGRGYNEQF

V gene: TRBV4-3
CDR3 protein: ASSQDSAGGRNTQY

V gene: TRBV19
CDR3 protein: ASSMKGLTDLNQPQH

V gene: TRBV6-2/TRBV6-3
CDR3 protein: ASSYGPRLEQF

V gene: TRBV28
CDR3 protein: ASSPYSGAYHNEQF

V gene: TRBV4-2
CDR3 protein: ASSQDPTMSTEAF

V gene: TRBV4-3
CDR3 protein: ASSPDRDYNEQY

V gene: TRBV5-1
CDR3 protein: ASSVTGRQPQH

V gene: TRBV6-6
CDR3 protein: ASSYSQRTGDTEAF

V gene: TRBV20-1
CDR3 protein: SAPDSSRSNEQF

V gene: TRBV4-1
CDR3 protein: ASSQDRGQDLSPLH

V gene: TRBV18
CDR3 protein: ASSTELAKNIQY

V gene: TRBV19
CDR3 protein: ASSMGGDTQY

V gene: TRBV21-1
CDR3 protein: AGSGIRGFYNEQF

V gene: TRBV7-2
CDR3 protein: ASSLASGTADYGYT

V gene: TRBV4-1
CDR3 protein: ASSRGEDSGNQPQH